The 15 T cell receptor beta chains given below trace back to one sample, sequenced in a study of response to subunit inactivated influenza vaccine. TCRdb reanalysed the RT-PCR reads using MiXCR and keeps one entry per CDR3 protein. The data contain 150,000 or so distinct CDR3 sequences, about 10% of them seen just once; the ten biggest clones take up around 40%. Source: CD8+ T cells sorted from PBMCs, taken approximately 25 months after vaccination. The receptors stem from a man aged 45 to 75 who received an inactivated influenza vaccine.

The CDR3 region has the DNA TGTGCCAGCAGTTCCAGGGGTAGCAATCAGCCCCAGCATTTT. Translated, it gives CASSSRGSNQPQHF. This sequence joins TRBV6-2 or TRBV6-3 and TRBJ1-5; D possibly corresponds to TRBD1 (6 bases). The CDR3 totals 14 residues. Per germline, CDR1 MNHEY and CDR2 SVGEGT. V lost 4 bases, J lost 0 bases, and 7 bases lay in between.

This clonotype was counted many times. J is TRBJ2-2 and V is TRBV6-2 or TRBV6-3, with 10 nucleotides matching TRBD1. The CDR3 consists of 16 residues. Germline V lookup: CDR1 MNHEY, CDR2 SVGEGT. With 3 bases clipped from V and 5 bases from J, the junction kept 6 bases outside the gene matches. The CDR3 nucleotides are TGTGCCAGCAGTTATCCGGGACAGGGGAATACCGGGGAGCTGTTTTTT. Residues: CASSYPGQGNTGELFF.

This clonotype was seen a few times. The rearrangement uses TRBV15 and TRBJ1-4, with TRBD1 matching 7 bases. CDR3 length: 14 amino acids. The germline CDR1 and CDR2 sequences are LNHNV and YYDKDF (reference sequence). V dropped 6 bases and J dropped 5; count of bases not matched to a gene: 6. DNA of the CDR3: TGTGCCACCAGGCCGACAGGGTCCAATGAAAAACTGTTTTTT. This gives the protein CATRPTGSNEKLFF.

Only a few counts were recorded for this clonotype. The chain couples TRBV11-2 to TRBJ2-7; TRBD2 agrees at 9 bases. J lost 5 bases, V lost 2 bases, and 7 bases had no gene match. Germline values: CDR1 SGHAT, CDR2 FQNNGV. The CDR3 has 15 residues. For the CDR3, the DNA is TGTGCCAGCAGCTTAAGTCTAGCGGGATACAACGAGCAGTACTTC. It encodes CASSLSLAGYNEQYF. The whole variable domain, filled in from reference TRBV11-2 and TRBJ2-7, reads EAGVAQSPRYKIIEKRQSVAFWCNPISGHATLYWYQQILGQGPKLLIQFQNNGVVDDSQLPKDRFSAERLKGVDSTLKIQPAKLEDSAVYLCASSLSLAGYNEQYFGPGTRLTVT.

This clonotype was seen ten or more times. The CDR3 region is CASSLKGQNAKNIQYF. The CDR3 coding sequence is TGTGCCAGCAGCTTAAAGGGACAGAATGCCAAAAACATTCAGTACTTC. The J gene is TRBJ2-4, the V gene TRBV7-8; 7 nucleotides line up with TRBD1. The V gene end was trimmed by 2 bases and the J gene end by 1 base; junction bases not matched to a gene: 5. Germline CDR1 and CDR2: SGHVS and FQNEAQ. The CDR3 extends over 16 amino acids.

This clonotype came up a few times. The chain is built from TRBV15 and TRBJ2-7; TRBD2 matches 11 bases. The CDR3 has 15 residues. Germline CDR1 LNHNV, CDR2 YYDKDF (reference sequence). The J segment lost 7 bases and the V segment lost 0 bases, leaving 5 bases of the junction unmatched. This chain's CDR3 is CATSRDVAGGDEQYF. The CDR3 nucleotides read TGTGCCACCAGCAGAGATGTAGCGGGGGGGGATGAGCAGTACTTC.

For this clonotype: This may stem from a read error, because a much larger clone lies one nucleotide away. The chain is built from TRBV4-3 and TRBJ2-7; weak D call: TRBD2 (5 bases). The germline V gene encodes CDR1 LGHNA and CDR2 YSLEER. CDR3 length: 14 residues. V lost 0 bases and J 3 bases, leaving 9 bases between the germline ends. CDR3 sequence reads: CASSQDPGNYEQYF. The CDR3 DNA reads as TGCGCCAGCAGCCAAGATCCGGGGAACTACGAGCAGTACTTC.

This clonotype was observed a handful of times. A read error may produce the germline difference seen at one junction end. This chain uses TRBV5-1 with TRBJ1-1; D gene unclear. Germline V gene sequence: CDR1 SGHRS, CDR2 YFSETQ. The CDR3 extends over 14 amino acids. The CDR3 here is CASSALIMNTEVFF. CDR3 bases: TGCGCCAGCAGCGCCCTGATTATGAACACTGAAGTTTTCTTT.

This clonotype showed up just a few times. This chain uses TRBV12-3 or TRBV12-4 with TRBJ2-2; D gene uncertain. The CDR3 has 15 residues. The V end was cut by 1 base, the J end by 4 bases, with 10 bases between. CDR3 nucleotides: TGTGCCAGCAGTTTAGATGGGGTAGGCACCGGGGAGCTGTTTTTT. Its translation is CASSLDGVGTGELFF.

The chain employs TRBV4-3 and TRBJ2-5; 9 positions match TRBD1. J lost 2 bases, V lost 3 bases, and 1 base had no gene match. The CDR3 is made up of 14 amino acids. CDR1 is LGHNA, CDR2 YSLEER, per germline. CDR3 amino acids: CASSQTGGQETQYF. CDR3 sequence (DNA): TGCGCCAGCAGCCAGACAGGGGGACAAGAGACCCAGTACTTC.

The J gene is TRBJ2-1, the V gene TRBV6-5; 10 positions agree with TRBD2. Looked up from germline, CDR1 is MNHEY and CDR2 is SVGAGI. Trimming took 0 bases from V and 4 from J; bases not matched to a gene: 6. The length of the CDR3 is 17 residues. Here the CDR3 DNA reads TGTGCCAGCAGTTACTCACCCACTAGCGGGATTTACAATGAGCAGTTCTTC. Translated: CASSYSPTSGIYNEQFF.

At least ten counts were recorded for this clonotype. This chain uses TRBV4-3 with TRBJ2-1; 8 nucleotides match TRBD2. Germline CDR1 is LGHNA and CDR2 is YSLEER. V was clipped by 3 bases and J by 0 bases; unmatched bases: 4. The CDR3 totals 16 residues. CDR3 loop: CASSHLGRVSYNEQFF. The CDR3 nucleotides read TGCGCCAGCAGCCACCTCGGGAGGGTCTCCTACAATGAGCAGTTCTTC.

This clonotype was counted between two and nine times. V is TRBV27 and J is TRBJ2-7, with D unclear. Germline-derived CDR1 and CDR2 are MNHEY and SMNVEV (reference sequence). The CDR3 covers 14 residues. Trimming pared 4 bases from V and 5 bases from J, leaving 15 bases between. CDR3 in DNA: TGTGCCAGCAGTTCTTTAAACCTCAGACACGAGCAGTACTTC. Its translation: CASSSLNLRHEQYF.

This clonotype was counted only a few times. The chain combines TRBV10-3 with TRBJ1-1; weak D call: TRBD1 (5 bases). The CDR3 runs to 14 residues. Per germline, CDR1 ENHRY and CDR2 SYGVKD. Deletions cut 4 bases from V and 3 bases from J, with 12 bases between. CDR3 bases: TGTGCCATCAGTGTAAAGGGACCTGACACTGAAGCTTTCTTT. Encoded protein: CAISVKGPDTEAFF.

Regarding this clonotype: At one end, the junction sequence differs from germline, possibly due to a read error. The J gene is TRBJ2-2, the V gene TRBV10-2, with 8 bases lining up with TRBD2. CDR3 length: 13 residues. The germline V gene encodes CDR1 WSHSY and CDR2 SAAADI. CDR3 DNA: TGTCTGACTCGGGGGGGCCGCACCGGGGAGCTGTTTTTT. Residues: CLTRGGRTGELFF.